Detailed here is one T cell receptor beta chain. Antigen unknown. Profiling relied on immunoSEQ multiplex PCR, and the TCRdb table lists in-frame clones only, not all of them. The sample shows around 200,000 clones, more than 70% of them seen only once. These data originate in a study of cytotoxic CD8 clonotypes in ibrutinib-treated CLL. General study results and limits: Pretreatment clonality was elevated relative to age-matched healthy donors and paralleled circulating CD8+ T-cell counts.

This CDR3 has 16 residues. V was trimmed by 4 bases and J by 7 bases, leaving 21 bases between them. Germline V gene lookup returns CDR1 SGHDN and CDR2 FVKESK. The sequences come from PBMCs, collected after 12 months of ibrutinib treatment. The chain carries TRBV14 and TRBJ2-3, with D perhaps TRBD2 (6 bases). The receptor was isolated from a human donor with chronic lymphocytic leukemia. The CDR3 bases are TGTGCCAGCAGCCCCATTAGTGGGGGGAGGTTAAATACGCAGTATTTT. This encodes CASSPISGGRLNTQYF.